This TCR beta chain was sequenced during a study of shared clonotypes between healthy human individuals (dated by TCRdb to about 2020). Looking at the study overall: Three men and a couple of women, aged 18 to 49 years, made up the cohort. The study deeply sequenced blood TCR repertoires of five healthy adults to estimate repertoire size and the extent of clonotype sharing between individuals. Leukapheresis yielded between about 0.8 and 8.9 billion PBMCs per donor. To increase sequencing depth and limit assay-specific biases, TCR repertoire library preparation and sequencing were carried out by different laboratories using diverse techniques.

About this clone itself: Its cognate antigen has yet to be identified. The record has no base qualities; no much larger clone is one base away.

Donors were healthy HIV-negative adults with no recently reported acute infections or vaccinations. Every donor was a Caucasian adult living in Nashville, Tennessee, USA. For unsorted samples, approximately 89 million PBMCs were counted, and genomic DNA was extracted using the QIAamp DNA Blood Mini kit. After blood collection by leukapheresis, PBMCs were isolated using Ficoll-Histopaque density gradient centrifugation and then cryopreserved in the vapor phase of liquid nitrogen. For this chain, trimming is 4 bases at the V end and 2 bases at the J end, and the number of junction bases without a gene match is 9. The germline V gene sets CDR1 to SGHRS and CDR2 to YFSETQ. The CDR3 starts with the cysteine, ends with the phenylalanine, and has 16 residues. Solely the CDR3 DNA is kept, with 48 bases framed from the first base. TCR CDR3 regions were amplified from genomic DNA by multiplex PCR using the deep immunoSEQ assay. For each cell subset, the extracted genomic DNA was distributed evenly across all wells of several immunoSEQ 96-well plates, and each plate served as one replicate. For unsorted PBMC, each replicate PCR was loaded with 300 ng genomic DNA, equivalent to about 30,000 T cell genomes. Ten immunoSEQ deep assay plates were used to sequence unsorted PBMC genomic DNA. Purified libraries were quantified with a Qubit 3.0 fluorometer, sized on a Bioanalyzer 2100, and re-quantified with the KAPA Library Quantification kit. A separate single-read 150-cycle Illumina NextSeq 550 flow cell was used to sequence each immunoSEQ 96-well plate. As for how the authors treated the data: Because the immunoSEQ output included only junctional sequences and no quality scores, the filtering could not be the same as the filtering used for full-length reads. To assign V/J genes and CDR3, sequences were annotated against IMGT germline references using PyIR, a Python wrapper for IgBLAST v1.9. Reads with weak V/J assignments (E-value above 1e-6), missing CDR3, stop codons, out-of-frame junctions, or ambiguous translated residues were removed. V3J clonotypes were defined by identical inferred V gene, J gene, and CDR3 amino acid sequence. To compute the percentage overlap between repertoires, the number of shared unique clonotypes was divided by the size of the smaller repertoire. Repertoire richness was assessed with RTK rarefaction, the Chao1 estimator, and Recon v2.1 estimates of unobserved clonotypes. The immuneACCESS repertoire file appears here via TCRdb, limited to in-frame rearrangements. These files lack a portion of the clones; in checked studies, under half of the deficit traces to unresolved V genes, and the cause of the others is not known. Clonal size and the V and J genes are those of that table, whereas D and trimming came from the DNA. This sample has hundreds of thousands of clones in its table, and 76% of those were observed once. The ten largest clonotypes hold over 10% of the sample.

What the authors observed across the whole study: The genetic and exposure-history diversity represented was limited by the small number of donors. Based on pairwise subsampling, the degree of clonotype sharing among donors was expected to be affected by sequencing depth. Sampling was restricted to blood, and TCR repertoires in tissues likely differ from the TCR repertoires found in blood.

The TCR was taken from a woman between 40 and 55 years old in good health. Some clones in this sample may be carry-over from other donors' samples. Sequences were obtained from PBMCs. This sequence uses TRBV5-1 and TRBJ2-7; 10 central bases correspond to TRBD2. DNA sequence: TGCGCCAGCAGCCCCGGACTAGCGGTAAATACCTACGAGCAGTACTTC. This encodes CASSPGLAVNTYEQYF.